This T cell receptor (beta chain) was captured by sequencing in a study of response to subunit inactivated influenza vaccine. Germline V lookup: CDR1 LGHNA, CDR2 YSLEER. Losses at the gene ends were 4 bases for V and 8 bases for J; bases not matched to a gene: 8. The CDR3 loop spans 14 amino acids. TCRdb passed the RT-PCR reads through MiXCR, listing each CDR3 protein once. The sample lists a few hundred thousand distinct CDR3 sequences, 21% occurring once. Overall study findings and caveats: The study's authors posited that every seasonal influenza vaccination enlists few new T cells.

This clonotype occurred many times. What it recognizes is unknown. The gene calls are TRBV4-3 and TRBJ2-1, with 7 bases lining up with TRBD2. This receptor was obtained from a man aged 45 to 70 who received an inactivated influenza vaccine. Sequenced here: PBMCs from blood, sampled less than 22 months after vaccination. The CDR3 sequence is CASSLTGLDDEQFF. The CDR3 nucleotides read TGCGCCAGCAGCCTCACTGGACTAGACGATGAGCAGTTCTTC.